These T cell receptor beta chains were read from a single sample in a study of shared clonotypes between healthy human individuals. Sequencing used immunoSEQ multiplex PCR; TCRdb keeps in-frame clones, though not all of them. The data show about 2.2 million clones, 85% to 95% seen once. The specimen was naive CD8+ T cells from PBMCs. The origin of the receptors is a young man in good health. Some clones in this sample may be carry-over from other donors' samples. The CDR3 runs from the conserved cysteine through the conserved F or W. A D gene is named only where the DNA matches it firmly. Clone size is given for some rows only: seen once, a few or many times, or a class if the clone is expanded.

CDR3 protein: CASSERTTHNEQFF; CDR3 DNA: TGTGCCAGCAGTGAACGTACCACACACAATGAGCAGTTCTTC; V gene: TRBV2; clone size: -; D gene: -; J gene: TRBJ2-1
CDR3 protein: CSAVPGLGAYEQYF; CDR3 DNA: TGCAGCGCCGTACCGGGACTGGGTGCCTACGAGCAGTACTTC; V gene: TRBV29-1; clone size: -; D gene: -; J gene: TRBJ2-7
CDR3 protein: CASSGGTGTNYGYTF; CDR3 DNA: TGTGCCAGCAGTGGTGGGACAGGGACCAACTATGGCTACACCTTC; V gene: TRBV6-1; clone size: -; D gene: TRBD1; J gene: TRBJ1-2
CDR3 protein: CASSPPRFEGTIYF; CDR3 DNA: TGTGCCAGCAGCCCCCCACGGTTTGAGGGAACCATATATTTT; V gene: TRBV7-9; clone size: -; D gene: -; J gene: TRBJ1-3
CDR3 protein: CASTGTNTYEQYF; CDR3 DNA: TGTGCCAGCACCGGGACAAACACCTACGAGCAGTACTTC; V gene: TRBV6-1; clone size: -; D gene: -; J gene: TRBJ2-7
CDR3 protein: CACQTENTEAFF; CDR3 DNA: TGTGCCTGCCAGACGGAGAACACTGAAGCTTTCTTT; V gene: TRBV30; clone size: -; D gene: -; J gene: TRBJ1-1
CDR3 protein: CSVEGGHEQYF; CDR3 DNA: TGCAGCGTTGAAGGGGGACACGAGCAGTACTTC; V gene: TRBV29-1; clone size: -; D gene: -; J gene: TRBJ2-7
CDR3 protein: CASSLFLAGANNEQFF; CDR3 DNA: TGTGCCAGCAGTTTATTTCTAGCGGGAGCTAACAATGAGCAGTTCTTC; V gene: TRBV27; clone size: -; D gene: TRBD2; J gene: TRBJ2-1
CDR3 protein: CASSLLGSNSPLHF; CDR3 DNA: TGTGCCAGCAGTTTATTGGGGAGCAATTCACCCCTCCACTTT; V gene: TRBV27; clone size: -; D gene: -; J gene: TRBJ1-6
CDR3 protein: CASSPRDAYEQYF; CDR3 DNA: TGTGCCAGCAGCCCCAGGGACGCGTACGAGCAGTACTTC; V gene: TRBV9; clone size: -; D gene: -; J gene: TRBJ2-7
CDR3 protein: CASSLALSEAFF; CDR3 DNA: TGTGCCAGCAGCTTAGCATTGAGTGAAGCTTTCTTT; V gene: TRBV7-8; clone size: few; D gene: -; J gene: TRBJ1-1
CDR3 protein: CASSLAIQGDSGNTIYF; CDR3 DNA: TGTGCCAGCAGCTTAGCGATACAGGGAGACTCTGGAAACACCATATATTTT; V gene: TRBV7-8; clone size: -; D gene: -; J gene: TRBJ1-3
CDR3 protein: CASSAGQYGYTF; CDR3 DNA: TGTGCCAGTAGCGCGGGACAGTATGGCTACACCTTC; V gene: TRBV19; clone size: -; D gene: TRBD1; J gene: TRBJ1-2
CDR3 protein: CASSFSGLGGETQYF; CDR3 DNA: TGTGCCAGCTCATTTTCCGGGCTTGGGGGAGAGACCCAGTACTTC; V gene: TRBV18; clone size: -; D gene: -; J gene: TRBJ2-5
CDR3 protein: CSVLQGVAGPYNEQFF; CDR3 DNA: TGCAGCGTATTACAGGGGGTAGCGGGCCCCTACAATGAGCAGTTCTTC; V gene: TRBV29-1; clone size: -; D gene: -; J gene: TRBJ2-1
CDR3 protein: CAITLMNTEAFF; CDR3 DNA: TGTGCCATCACCCTCATGAACACTGAAGCTTTCTTT; V gene: TRBV28; clone size: -; D gene: -; J gene: TRBJ1-1
CDR3 protein: CATRPQADREAFF; CDR3 DNA: TGCGCCACCCGACCGCAAGCCGACAGGGAAGCTTTCTTT; V gene: TRBV5-1; clone size: once; D gene: -; J gene: TRBJ1-1
CDR3 protein: CASTNLENTGELFF; CDR3 DNA: TGTGCCAGCACCAACCTCGAGAACACCGGGGAGCTGTTTTTT; V gene: TRBV28; clone size: -; D gene: -; J gene: TRBJ2-2
CDR3 protein: CASSQSTGVPYEQYF; CDR3 DNA: TGCGCCAGCAGCCAATCGACAGGGGTTCCCTACGAGCAGTACTTC; V gene: TRBV4-3; clone size: -; D gene: TRBD1; J gene: TRBJ2-7
CDR3 protein: CASSPRPAGGSNQPQHF; CDR3 DNA: TGTGCCAGCAGTCCTCGGCCTGCAGGGGGTAGCAATCAGCCCCAGCATTTT; V gene: TRBV27; clone size: -; D gene: TRBD1; J gene: TRBJ1-5
CDR3 protein: CASSSLPSGISYEQYF; CDR3 DNA: TGTGCCAGCAGTTCTTTGCCCTCAGGGATCTCCTACGAGCAGTACTTC; V gene: TRBV7-9; clone size: -; D gene: -; J gene: TRBJ2-7
CDR3 protein: CASSPSGGLTGELFF; CDR3 DNA: TGTGCCAGCAGCCCGAGCGGGGGGCTTACCGGGGAGCTGTTTTTT; V gene: TRBV28; clone size: -; D gene: TRBD2; J gene: TRBJ2-2
CDR3 protein: CASSLTPKGYEQYF; CDR3 DNA: TGTGCCAGCAGCTTGACCCCGAAGGGCTACGAGCAGTACTTC; V gene: TRBV5-6; clone size: -; D gene: -; J gene: TRBJ2-7
CDR3 protein: CASSLRGHGYTF; CDR3 DNA: TGTGCCAGCAGCTTAAGAGGGCATGGCTACACCTTC; V gene: TRBV7-2; clone size: -; D gene: -; J gene: TRBJ1-2
CDR3 protein: CASSLYGGSRGAGELFF; CDR3 DNA: TGTGCCAGCAGCCTCTATGGAGGCTCCCGAGGGGCCGGGGAGCTGTTTTTT; V gene: TRBV4-2; clone size: -; D gene: -; J gene: TRBJ2-2
CDR3 protein: CASSFSGSPPYEQYF; CDR3 DNA: TGTGCCAGCAGTTTTAGCGGGAGCCCCCCCTACGAGCAGTACTTC; V gene: TRBV28; clone size: once; D gene: TRBD2; J gene: TRBJ2-7
CDR3 protein: CASRPGGSTYEQYF; CDR3 DNA: TGTGCCAGCCGCCCGGGTGGAAGTACCTACGAGCAGTACTTC; V gene: TRBV27; clone size: -; D gene: -; J gene: TRBJ2-7
CDR3 protein: CASSAGGKGLGENAEAFF; CDR3 DNA: TGTGCCAGCAGTGCTGGAGGGAAGGGCCTAGGGGAGAACGCTGAAGCTTTCTTT; V gene: TRBV28; clone size: -; D gene: -; J gene: TRBJ1-1
CDR3 protein: CASSIAQETQYF; CDR3 DNA: TGTGCCAGTAGTATAGCCCAAGAGACCCAGTACTTC; V gene: TRBV19; clone size: -; D gene: -; J gene: TRBJ2-5
CDR3 protein: CASSAGGSDEQYF; CDR3 DNA: TGTGCCAGCTCGGCGGGGGGCTCGGACGAGCAGTACTTC; V gene: TRBV7-3; clone size: -; D gene: TRBD2; J gene: TRBJ2-7
CDR3 protein: CASSQPNPGSSYNEQFF; CDR3 DNA: TGCGCCAGCAGCCAACCCAATCCGGGGTCTTCCTACAATGAGCAGTTCTTC; V gene: TRBV4-1; clone size: -; D gene: -; J gene: TRBJ2-1
CDR3 protein: CASSEDRVDYEQYF; CDR3 DNA: TGTGCCAGCAGCGAAGACAGGGTAGACTACGAGCAGTACTTC; V gene: TRBV7-8; clone size: -; D gene: TRBD1; J gene: TRBJ2-7
CDR3 protein: CASSLVTSAYTDTQYF; CDR3 DNA: TGTGCCAGCAGCTTAGTCACTAGCGCCTACACAGATACGCAGTATTTT; V gene: TRBV7-9; clone size: -; D gene: TRBD2; J gene: TRBJ2-3
CDR3 protein: CASSEGPDTQYF; CDR3 DNA: TGTGCCAGCAGTGAGGGGCCTGATACGCAGTATTTT; V gene: TRBV2; clone size: -; D gene: -; J gene: TRBJ2-3
CDR3 protein: CAISEGAGGFYGYTF; CDR3 DNA: TGTGCCATCAGTGAGGGGGCAGGGGGCTTCTATGGCTACACCTTC; V gene: TRBV10-3; clone size: once; D gene: TRBD1; J gene: TRBJ1-2
CDR3 protein: CASSVEGGTGWRETQYF; CDR3 DNA: TGTGCCAGCAGCGTAGAGGGCGGGACAGGGTGGAGAGAGACCCAGTACTTC; V gene: TRBV9; clone size: -; D gene: TRBD1; J gene: TRBJ2-5
CDR3 protein: CASSPGLAGRGEQFF; CDR3 DNA: TGTGCCAGCAGTCCCGGACTAGCGGGAAGGGGTGAGCAGTTCTTC; V gene: TRBV27; clone size: -; D gene: TRBD2; J gene: TRBJ2-1
CDR3 protein: CASRTGISTDTQYF; CDR3 DNA: TGTGCCAGCAGAACAGGGATTAGCACAGATACGCAGTATTTT; V gene: TRBV2; clone size: -; D gene: -; J gene: TRBJ2-3
CDR3 protein: CATSRDRSRAPHEQYF; CDR3 DNA: TGTGCCACCAGCAGAGATCGAAGCAGGGCCCCCCACGAGCAGTACTTC; V gene: TRBV15; clone size: -; D gene: -; J gene: TRBJ2-7
CDR3 protein: CASSLDSLYEQYF; CDR3 DNA: TGTGCCAGCAGCTTAGACAGTTTATACGAGCAGTACTTC; V gene: TRBV7-9; clone size: once; D gene: -; J gene: TRBJ2-7
CDR3 protein: CASSPTGPEQYF; CDR3 DNA: TGCGCCAGCAGCCCTACAGGGCCCGAGCAGTACTTC; V gene: TRBV5-1; clone size: -; D gene: -; J gene: TRBJ2-7
CDR3 protein: CAWAETGGAPQHF; CDR3 DNA: TGTGCCTGGGCAGAAACAGGGGGGGCGCCCCAGCATTTT; V gene: TRBV30; clone size: -; D gene: TRBD1; J gene: TRBJ1-5
CDR3 protein: CASSQLAGVADTQYF; CDR3 DNA: TGTGCCAGCAGTCAACTAGCGGGAGTAGCAGATACGCAGTATTTT; V gene: TRBV6-5; clone size: -; D gene: TRBD2; J gene: TRBJ2-3
CDR3 protein: CASSLSRGTGTREQYF; CDR3 DNA: TGTGCCAGCAGTTTATCGCGGGGGACAGGGACTAGGGAGCAGTACTTC; V gene: TRBV27; clone size: -; D gene: -; J gene: TRBJ2-7
CDR3 protein: CASSLSPGTASYEQYF; CDR3 DNA: TGTGCCAGCAGTTTATCCCCCGGGACAGCCTCCTACGAGCAGTACTTC; V gene: TRBV27; clone size: -; D gene: TRBD1; J gene: TRBJ2-7
CDR3 protein: CASSASRTGNYGYTF; CDR3 DNA: TGTGCCAGCAGTGCCAGCCGGACAGGGAACTATGGCTACACCTTC; V gene: TRBV6-1; clone size: -; D gene: TRBD1; J gene: TRBJ1-2
CDR3 protein: CSANAYEQFF; CDR3 DNA: TGCAGTGCTAACGCGTATGAGCAGTTCTTC; V gene: TRBV20-1; clone size: -; D gene: -; J gene: TRBJ2-1
CDR3 protein: CASSPTWGQETQYF; CDR3 DNA: TGTGCCAGCAGCCCAACCTGGGGGCAAGAGACCCAGTACTTC; V gene: TRBV7-9; clone size: -; D gene: -; J gene: TRBJ2-5
CDR3 protein: CASSRGTLGNTIYF; CDR3 DNA: TGTGCCAGCAGCCGAGGGACACTTGGAAACACCATATATTTT; V gene: TRBV7-9; clone size: -; D gene: -; J gene: TRBJ1-3
CDR3 protein: CASSLGLAAYYEQYF; CDR3 DNA: TGTGCCAGCTCACTCGGACTAGCGGCTTACTACGAGCAGTACTTC; V gene: TRBV18; clone size: -; D gene: TRBD2; J gene: TRBJ2-7
CDR3 protein: CASSPGQGTGELFF; CDR3 DNA: TGTGCCAGCAGCCCAGGACAGGGGACCGGGGAGCTGTTTTTT; V gene: TRBV13; clone size: -; D gene: TRBD1; J gene: TRBJ2-2
CDR3 protein: CASSLAGRYNEQFF; CDR3 DNA: TGTGCCAGCAGCTTAGCGGGACGCTACAATGAGCAGTTCTTC; V gene: TRBV7-3; clone size: -; D gene: -; J gene: TRBJ2-1
CDR3 protein: CASSFGHERYEQYF; CDR3 DNA: TGTGCCAGCAGCTTTGGCCATGAGAGGTACGAGCAGTACTTC; V gene: TRBV5-6; clone size: -; D gene: -; J gene: TRBJ2-7
CDR3 protein: CASSSWDLSGEQYF; CDR3 DNA: TGTGCCAGCAGTTCCTGGGACTTGTCGGGGGAGCAGTACTTC; V gene: TRBV27; clone size: -; D gene: -; J gene: TRBJ2-7
CDR3 protein: CSARWAYEQYF; CDR3 DNA: TGCAGTGCTAGGTGGGCCTACGAGCAGTACTTC; V gene: TRBV20-1; clone size: -; D gene: -; J gene: TRBJ2-7
CDR3 protein: CASSLRGSYEQYF; CDR3 DNA: TGTGCCAGCAGTCTCAGGGGGTCCTACGAGCAGTACTTC; V gene: TRBV27; clone size: -; D gene: TRBD1; J gene: TRBJ2-7